At least ten counts were recorded for the clone carrying this T cell receptor beta chain. Its antigen is unidentified. This sample stems from a study of T cells in Graves' hyperthyroidism and ophthalmopathy. TCR beta CDR3 region amplification was performed from RNA transcripts. An initial round of RT-PCR targeting the TCR CDR3 relied on the HTBI primer set. TCRdb called the multiplex PCR reads again in MiXCR, with one record for every CDR3 protein. The table has some 490,000 distinct CDR3 sequences, 20% to 25% seen once; the top ten hold approximately 54%. Study-wide findings and caveats: Most thyroid clonotypes expanded above 0.001 appeared in blood too. In the analysis, a 13 V-J model separated ophthalmopathy from stable hyperthyroidism.

The CDR3 covers 15 residues. Unmatched junction bases numbered 10, after V lost 4 bases and J lost 4 bases. Germline V lookup: CDR1 SQVTM, CDR2 ANQGSEA. At least 3 on the Clinical Activity Score was recorded for ophthalmopathy patients, who also had NOSPECS grade at least 4 and duration under 3 months. Reasons for excluding patients were uncontrolled infection, other autoimmune disease, pregnancy or lactation. What was sequenced was blood. The receptor was derived from a woman between 70 and 85 years old with Graves' ophthalmopathy. The V gene is TRBV29-1, the J gene TRBJ2-1; TRBD2 matches 7 bases. The CDR3 loop reads CSVAAASGAYNEQFF. The CDR3 nucleotides read TGCAGCGTTGCCGCGGCTAGCGGAGCTTACAATGAGCAGTTCTTC.